Presented here are 6 T cell receptor beta chains from one specimen sequenced in a study of CD8+ T cells in alopecia areata. RNA, once extracted, was reverse transcribed into cDNA for use as the sequencing template. Assay used: immunoSEQ multiplex PCR; TCRdb lists only in-frame clones, some missing. The sample contains about 170,000 clones, about 70% of which appear only once. The source was CD8+ T cells sorted from blood, collected at week 0. These receptors were collected from a human donor with alopecia areata.

The chain couples TRBV27 to TRBJ2-1, with D uncertain. V was shortened by 6 bases and J by 2 bases, with 11 bases between the two germline ends. Germline lookup yields CDR1 MNHEY and CDR2 SMNVEV (reference sequence). The CDR3 sequence is 14 residues long. CDR3 coding DNA: TGTGCCAGCAGCCCAGGTTTAACCTACAATGAGCAGTTCTTC. As protein: CASSPGLTYNEQFF.

The V and J genes are TRBV9 and TRBJ2-7, with TRBD2 matching over 7 bases. The CDR3 has 15 residues. V was pared by 0 bases and J by 3 bases, with 6 bases of the junction left unmatched. Germline CDR1 SGDLS, CDR2 YYNGEE. The CDR3 here is CASSVASGLVYEQYF. The CDR3 DNA reads as TGTGCCAGCAGCGTAGCTTCCGGACTAGTCTACGAGCAGTACTTC. The full variable domain, rest sourced from reference TRBV9 and TRBJ2-7, is DSGVTQTPKHLITATGQRVTLRCSPRSGDLSVYWYQQSLDQGLQFLIQYYNGEERAKGNILERFSAQQFPDLHSELNLSSLELGDSALYFCASSVASGLVYEQYFGPGTRLTVT.

The CDR3 DNA follows: TGTGCCAGCAGTGAAGAATTTACAGGGACGGGAGGCTACACCTTC. Residues: CASSEEFTGTGGYTF. The J gene is TRBJ1-2, the V gene TRBV2; TRBD1 might be the D (6 bases). Trimming pared 1 base from V and 8 bases from J, leaving 17 bases between. In germline, CDR1 is SNHLY, CDR2 FYNNEI. CDR3 length equals 15 residues.

The CDR3 is CASSLLAGGSETQYF. CDR3 nucleotide sequence: TGTGCCAGCAGCTTGTTGGCGGGGGGTTCAGAGACCCAGTACTTC. This rearrangement joins TRBV5-6 to TRBJ2-5, with 8 nucleotides matching TRBD2. The CDR3 is 15 residues long. In germline, CDR1 is SGHDT, CDR2 YYEEEE. V lost 1 base, J lost 4 bases, and 6 bases stayed unmatched.

The V and J genes are TRBV9 and TRBJ1-3; D not resolved. The CDR3 is 14 amino acids. CDR1 SGDLS and CDR2 YYNGEE come from the germline V gene. V was pared by 4 bases and J by 0 bases, with 8 bases between. CDR3: CASSPPASGNTIYF. For the CDR3, the DNA is TGTGCCAGCAGCCCCCCGGCCTCTGGAAACACCATATATTTT.

The chain couples TRBV7-9 to TRBJ2-3; no clear D gene. The germline V and J ends were trimmed by 0 bases and 0 bases, with 7 bases remaining between them. Germline values: CDR1 SEHNR, CDR2 FQNEAQ (reference sequence). The length of the CDR3 is 15 residues. The CDR3 reads CASSLAHESTDTQYF. The CDR3 coding sequence is TGTGCCAGCAGCTTAGCGCATGAAAGCACAGATACGCAGTATTTT. The full variable domain, in which reference TRBV7-9 and TRBJ2-3 provide the parts outside the CDR3, is DTGVSQNPRHKITKRGQNVTFRCDPISEHNRLYWYRQTLGQGPEFLTYFQNEAQLEKSRLLSDRFSAERPKGSFSTLEIQRTEQGDSAMYLCASSLAHESTDTQYFGPGTRLTVL.